The clone carrying this T cell receptor (beta chain) has a count of ten or more. Antigen specificity is unknown. Any patient presenting with uncontrolled infection, other autoimmune disease, pregnancy or lactation was left out. CDR3 length: 15 residues. Germline-derived CDR1 and CDR2 are SQVTM and ANQGSEA. With 4 bases removed from V and 0 bases from J, the gap between germline ends came to 12 bases. Researchers amplified the TCR beta CDR3 regions from RNA transcripts. When the TCR CDR3 underwent first-round RT-PCR, the HTBI primer set was used. One entry per CDR3 protein, called by TCRdb with MiXCR from the multiplex PCR reads. Found here are about 480,000 distinct CDR3 sequences, roughly 24% of them singletons; the top ten hold 11%. This sample stems from a study of T cells in Graves' hyperthyroidism and ophthalmopathy. Study-level findings and limits: Most clonotypes expanded in thyroid above 0.001 were likewise present in blood. The model made its ophthalmopathy prediction, and onset followed a median approximately six months later. Separating ophthalmopathy from stable hyperthyroidism was achieved by a 13 V-J model.

The clonotype was recovered from a woman aged 25 to 39 with Graves' ophthalmopathy. The sample taken for sequencing was blood. The chain combines TRBV29-1 with TRBJ2-2, with D tentatively TRBD1 or TRBD2 (5 bases each). Written as DNA, the CDR3 is TGCAGCGTTGTTCCCGGGGCGACGAACACCGGGGAGCTGTTTTTT. Encoded protein: CSVVPGATNTGELFF.